This TCR beta chain derives from a study of OX40 agonist ivuxolimab in advanced cancers. The study's findings and limits: Certain nonresponders additionally had low normalized T-cell clonal expansion. In the expanded peripheral T cells, antigen specificity was never determined.

Concerning this clone: Its antigen remains unidentified.

TCRdb keeps only in-frame clones here, not all; method: immunoSEQ multiplex PCR. This sample has over 85,000 clones, with less than 90% found just once. It was autoimmune disease history or systemic immunosuppression that excluded patients. The sequence came from an adult with an advanced solid tumor such as melanoma, head and neck, liver or kidney cancer. The material sequenced was CD4+ or CD8+ T cells sorted from blood, taken in a trial of the OX40 agonist ivuxolimab.

CDR3 sequence (DNA): TGTGCCTGGAGTGTAGGGTTCGGGGGGTCCTCTAGCACAGATACGCAGTATTTT. This sequence encodes CAWSVGFGGSSSTDTQYF. The V call is TRBV30, the J call TRBJ2-3; 7 bases match TRBD2. Germline CDR1 GTSNPN, CDR2 SVGIG (reference sequence). This CDR3 is 18 amino acids long. With V trimmed by 0 bases and J by 0 bases, 12 bases remained unmatched.